This T cell receptor (beta chain) derives from a study of T cell repertoires in cytomegalovirus infection. TCRdb reanalysed the reads using MiXCR and keeps one entry per CDR3 protein. The sample lists roughly 860,000 distinct CDR3 sequences, over 25% occurring once. CDR3 length: 14 residues. Trimming removed 3 bases from V and 4 bases from J, with 12 bases in between. The germline V gene has CDR1 MDHEN and CDR2 SYDVKM. On this clonotype itself: Antigen specificity is unknown.

The source is a human donor in good health (CMV status not recorded). Some clones in this sample may be carry-over from other donors' samples. Material: cultured CD8+ T cells from PBMCs, obtained from culture after CMV antigen stimulation. This sequence joins TRBV28 and TRBJ1-1; a weak D match, TRBD1 (5 bases). Written as DNA, the CDR3 is TGTGCCAGCAGTTTCATCAGGGTGGGCACTGAAGCTTTCTTT. Protein: CASSFIRVGTEAFF.